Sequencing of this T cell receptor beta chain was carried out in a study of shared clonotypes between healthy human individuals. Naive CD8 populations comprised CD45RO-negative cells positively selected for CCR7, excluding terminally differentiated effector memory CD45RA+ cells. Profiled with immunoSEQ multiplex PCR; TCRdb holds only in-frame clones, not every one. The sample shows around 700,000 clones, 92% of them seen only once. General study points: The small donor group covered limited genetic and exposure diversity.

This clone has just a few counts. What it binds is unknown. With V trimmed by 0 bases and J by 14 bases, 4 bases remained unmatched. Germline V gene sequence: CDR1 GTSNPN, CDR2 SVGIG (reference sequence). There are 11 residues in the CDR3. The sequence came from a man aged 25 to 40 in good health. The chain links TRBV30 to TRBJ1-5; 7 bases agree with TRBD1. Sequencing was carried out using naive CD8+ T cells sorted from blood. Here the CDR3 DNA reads TGTGCCTGGAGTGTGGGACAGCTGAAGCATTTT. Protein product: CAWSVGQLKHF.